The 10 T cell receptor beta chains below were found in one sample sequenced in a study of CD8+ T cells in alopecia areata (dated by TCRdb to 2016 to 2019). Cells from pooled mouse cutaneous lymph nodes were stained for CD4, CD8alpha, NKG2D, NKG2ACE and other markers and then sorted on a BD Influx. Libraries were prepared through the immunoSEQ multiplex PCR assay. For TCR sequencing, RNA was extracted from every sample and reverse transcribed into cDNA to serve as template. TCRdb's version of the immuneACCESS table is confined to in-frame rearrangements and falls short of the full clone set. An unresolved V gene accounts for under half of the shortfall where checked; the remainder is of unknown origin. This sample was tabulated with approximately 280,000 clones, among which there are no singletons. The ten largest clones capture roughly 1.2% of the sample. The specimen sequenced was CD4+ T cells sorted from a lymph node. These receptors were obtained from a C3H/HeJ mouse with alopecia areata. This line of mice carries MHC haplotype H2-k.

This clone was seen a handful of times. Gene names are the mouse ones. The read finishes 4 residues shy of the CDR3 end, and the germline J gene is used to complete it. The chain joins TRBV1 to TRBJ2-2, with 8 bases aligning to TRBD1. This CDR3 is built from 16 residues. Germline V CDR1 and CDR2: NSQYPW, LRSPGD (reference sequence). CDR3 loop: CTCSARPGQEDGQLYF. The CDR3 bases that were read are TGCACCTGCAGTGCTCGACCGGGACAGGAGGACGGG.

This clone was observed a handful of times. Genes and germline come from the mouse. The DNA read from the CDR3 is TGCACCTGCAGTGCAGATACAACCTATAACTATGCT. This sequence encodes CTCSADTTYNYA. From start to end, the CDR3 is CTCSADTTYNYAEQFF. The chain carries TRBV1 and TRBJ2-1; no reliable D call. The read terminates 4 residues before the CDR3 end, so the remaining end is supplied by the germline J gene. The CDR3 is 16 residues long. CDR1 is NSQYPW and CDR2 is LRSPGD in the germline V gene (reference sequence). V was shortened by 0 bases and J by 0 bases, with 9 bases between the two germline ends.

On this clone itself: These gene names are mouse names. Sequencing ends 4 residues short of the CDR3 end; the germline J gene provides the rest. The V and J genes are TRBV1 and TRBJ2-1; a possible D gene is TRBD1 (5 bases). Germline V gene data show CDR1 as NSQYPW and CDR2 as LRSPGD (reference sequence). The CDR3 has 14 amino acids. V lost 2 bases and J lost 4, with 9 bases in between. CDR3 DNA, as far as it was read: TGCACCTGCAGTGCATTGGACAAATATGCT. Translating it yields CTCSALDKYA. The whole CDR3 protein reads CTCSALDKYAEQFF.

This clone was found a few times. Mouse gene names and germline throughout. The sequenced CDR3 bases are TGTGCCAGCAGTTGGGGTGCAGAA. This gives the protein CASSWGAE. The CDR3 as a whole reads CASSWGAETLYF. The chain joins TRBV13-1 to TRBJ2-3; D gene unclear. The read is 4 residues too short to cover the CDR3 end, so that end is filled in from the germline J gene. The V end was cut by 4 bases, the J end by 1 base, with 4 bases between. This CDR3 comprises 12 residues. CDR1 and CDR2 (germline): NSHNY, SYGAGN.

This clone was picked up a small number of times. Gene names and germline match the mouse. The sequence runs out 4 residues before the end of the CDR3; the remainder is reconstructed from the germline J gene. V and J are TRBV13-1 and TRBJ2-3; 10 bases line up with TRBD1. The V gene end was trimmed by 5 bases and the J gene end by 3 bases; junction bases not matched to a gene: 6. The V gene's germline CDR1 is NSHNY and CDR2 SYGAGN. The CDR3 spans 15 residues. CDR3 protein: CASRNRDRGAETLYF. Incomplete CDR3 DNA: TGTGCCAGCAGAAACCGGGACAGGGGCGCAGAA.

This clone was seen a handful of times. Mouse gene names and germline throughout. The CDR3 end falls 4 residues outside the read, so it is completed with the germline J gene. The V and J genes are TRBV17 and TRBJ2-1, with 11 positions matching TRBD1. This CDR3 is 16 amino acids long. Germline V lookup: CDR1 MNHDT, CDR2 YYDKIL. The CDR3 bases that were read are TGTGCTAGCAGTAGATCGGACAGGGGGCCGGAGGCT. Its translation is CASSRSDRGPEA. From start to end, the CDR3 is CASSRSDRGPEAEQFF.

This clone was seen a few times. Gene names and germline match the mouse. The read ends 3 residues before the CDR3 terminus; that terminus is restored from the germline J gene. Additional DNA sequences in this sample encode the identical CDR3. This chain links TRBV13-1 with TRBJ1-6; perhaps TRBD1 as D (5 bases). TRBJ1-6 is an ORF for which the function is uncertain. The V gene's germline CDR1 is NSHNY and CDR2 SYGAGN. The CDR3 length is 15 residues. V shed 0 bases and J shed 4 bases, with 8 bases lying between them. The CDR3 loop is CASSDGTNYNSPLYF. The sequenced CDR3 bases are TGTGCCAGCAGTGATGGGACAAATTATAATTCGCCC.

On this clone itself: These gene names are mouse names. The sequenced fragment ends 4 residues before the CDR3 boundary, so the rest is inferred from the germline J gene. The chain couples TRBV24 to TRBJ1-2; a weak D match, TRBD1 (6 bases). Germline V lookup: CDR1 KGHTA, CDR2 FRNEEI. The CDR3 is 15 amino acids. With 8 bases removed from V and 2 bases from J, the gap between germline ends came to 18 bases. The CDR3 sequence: CASRLYRVKNSDYTF. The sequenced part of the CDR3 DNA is TGTGCCAGCCGCCTCTACAGGGTTAAGAACTCC.

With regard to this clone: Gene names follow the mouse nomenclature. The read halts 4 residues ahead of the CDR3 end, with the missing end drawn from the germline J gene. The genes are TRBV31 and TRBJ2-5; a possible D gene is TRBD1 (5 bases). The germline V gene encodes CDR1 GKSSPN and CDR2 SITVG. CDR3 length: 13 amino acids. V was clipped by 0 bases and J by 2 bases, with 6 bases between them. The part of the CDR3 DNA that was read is TGTGCCTGGAGTCTGGACATCCAAGAC. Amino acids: CAWSLDIQD. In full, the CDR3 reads CAWSLDIQDTQYF.

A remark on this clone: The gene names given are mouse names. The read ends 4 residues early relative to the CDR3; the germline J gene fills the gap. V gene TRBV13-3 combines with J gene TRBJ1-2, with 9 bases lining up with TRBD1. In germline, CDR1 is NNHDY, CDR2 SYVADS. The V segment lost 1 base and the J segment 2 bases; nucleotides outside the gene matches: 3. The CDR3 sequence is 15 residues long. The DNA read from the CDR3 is TGTGCCAGCAGTGATCACAGGGGGCCGAACTCC. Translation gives CASSDHRGPNS. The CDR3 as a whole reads CASSDHRGPNSDYTF.